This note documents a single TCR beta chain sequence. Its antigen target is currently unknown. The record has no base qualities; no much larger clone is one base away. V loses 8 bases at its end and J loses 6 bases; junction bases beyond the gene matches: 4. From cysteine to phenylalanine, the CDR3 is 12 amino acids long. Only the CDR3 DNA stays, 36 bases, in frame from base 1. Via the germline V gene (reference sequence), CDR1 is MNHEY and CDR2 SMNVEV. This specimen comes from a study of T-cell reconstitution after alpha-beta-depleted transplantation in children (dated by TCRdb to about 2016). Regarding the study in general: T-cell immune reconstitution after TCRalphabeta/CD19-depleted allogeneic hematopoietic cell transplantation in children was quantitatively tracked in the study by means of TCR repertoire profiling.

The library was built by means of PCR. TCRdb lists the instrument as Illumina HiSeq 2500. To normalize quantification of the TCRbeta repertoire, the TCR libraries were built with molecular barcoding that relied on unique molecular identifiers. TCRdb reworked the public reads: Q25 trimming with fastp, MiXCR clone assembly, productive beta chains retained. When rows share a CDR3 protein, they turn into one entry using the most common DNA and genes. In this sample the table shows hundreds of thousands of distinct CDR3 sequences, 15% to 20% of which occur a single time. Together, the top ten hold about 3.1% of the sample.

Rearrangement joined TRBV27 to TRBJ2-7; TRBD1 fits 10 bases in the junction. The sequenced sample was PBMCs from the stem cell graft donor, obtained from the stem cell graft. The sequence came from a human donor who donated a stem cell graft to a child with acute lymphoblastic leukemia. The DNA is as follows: TGTGCCAGCCGGACAGGGGGAGGCGAGCAGTACTTC. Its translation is CASRTGGGEQYF.